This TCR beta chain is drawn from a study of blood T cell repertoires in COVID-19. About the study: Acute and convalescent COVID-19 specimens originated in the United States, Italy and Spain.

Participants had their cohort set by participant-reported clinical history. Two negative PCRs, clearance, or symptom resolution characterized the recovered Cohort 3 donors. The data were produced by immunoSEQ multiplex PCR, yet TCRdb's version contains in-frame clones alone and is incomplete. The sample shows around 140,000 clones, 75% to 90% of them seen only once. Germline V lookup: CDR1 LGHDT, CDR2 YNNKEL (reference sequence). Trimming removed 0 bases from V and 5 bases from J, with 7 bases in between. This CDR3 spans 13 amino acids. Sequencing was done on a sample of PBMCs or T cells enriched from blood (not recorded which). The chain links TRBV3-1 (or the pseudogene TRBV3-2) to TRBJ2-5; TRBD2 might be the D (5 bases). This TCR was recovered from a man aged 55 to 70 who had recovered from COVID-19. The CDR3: CASSQDAGETQYF. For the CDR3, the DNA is TGTGCCAGCAGCCAAGATGCGGGCGAGACCCAGTACTTC.